Reported below is one T cell receptor beta chain. The PCR employed 60 Vbeta primers together with 13 Jbeta primers. The data were produced by immunoSEQ multiplex PCR, yet TCRdb's version contains in-frame clones alone and is incomplete. The sample lists 150,000 or so clones; over 65% were seen once. This CDR3 spans 15 amino acids. Germline loops: CDR1 SGHNT, CDR2 YENEEA. Trimming pared 1 base from V and 3 bases from J, leaving 13 bases between. This entry comes from a study of cytomegalovirus exposure and HLA in healthy donors. The clonotype originates from a man aged 40-49 years in good health and CMV-seropositive. The V call is TRBV11-3, the J call TRBJ2-7; possibly TRBD1 for D (6 bases). The material sequenced was PBMCs. The CDR3 loop is CASSLGSGTLYEQYF. The CDR3 DNA reads as TGTGCCAGCAGCTTAGGTTCCGGGACACTCTACGAGCAGTACTTC.